This TCR beta chain was captured by sequencing in a study of blood T cell repertoires in COVID-19. The V gene lost 3 bases and the J gene lost 5 bases, with 14 bases spanning the gap. Germline CDR1 and CDR2: MDHEN and SYDVKM. The CDR3 consists of 15 residues. The repertoire was sequenced with immunoSEQ multiplex PCR; TCRdb's copy has only in-frame clones and lacks some. This table holds 80,000 to 100,000 clones, about 80% found once. This receptor was taken from a human donor in a cohort sampled during active COVID-19. The chain recombines TRBV28 with TRBJ2-1, with D possibly TRBD2 on 6 matching bases. Sequencing was performed on peripheral blood. Here the CDR3 reads CASSFAGSRNNEQFF. The CDR3 bases are TGTGCCAGCAGTTTTGCCGGGAGTAGGAACAATGAGCAGTTCTTC. Full variable domain (outside the CDR3, taken from reference TRBV28 and TRBJ2-1): DVKVTQSSRYLVKRTGEKVFLECVQDMDHENMFWYRQDPGLGLRLIYFSYDVKMKEKGDIPEGYSVSREKKERFSLILESASTNQTSMYLCASSFAGSRNNEQFFGPGTRLTVL.